This is a list of T cell receptor beta chains from one sample in a study of OX40 agonist ivuxolimab in advanced cancers. The data were produced by immunoSEQ multiplex PCR, yet TCRdb's version contains in-frame clones alone and is incomplete. The sample has some 69,000 clones, roughly nine tenths seen once; the top ten hold 0.25% to 0.35%. The sequenced sample was CD4+ or CD8+ T cells sorted from blood, obtained in a trial of the OX40 agonist ivuxolimab. The receptors derive from an adult with an advanced solid tumor such as melanoma, head and neck, liver or kidney cancer. CDR3s include the opening cysteine and the closing phenylalanine or tryptophan. A D gene is named only where the DNA matches it firmly. Clone size is stated in some rows and not others, as once, few, many or a class when expanded.

V gene: TRBV5-8; clone size: .; J gene: TRBJ1-1; CDR3 length: 12; D gene: .; CDR3 DNA: TGTGCCAGCAGCTTTGGCCCGGTGCAAGCTTTCTTT; CDR3 protein: CASSFGPVQAFF
V gene: TRBV7-9; clone size: once; J gene: TRBJ1-2; CDR3 length: 11; D gene: .; CDR3 DNA: TGTGCCAGCAGCGTAGGTCCTGGCTACACCTTC; CDR3 protein: CASSVGPGYTF
V gene: TRBV6-1; clone size: .; J gene: TRBJ1-5; CDR3 length: 15; D gene: .; CDR3 DNA: TGTGCCAGCACCGAAACAGGGCGTAGCAATCAGCCCCAGCATTTT; CDR3 protein: CASTETGRSNQPQHF
V gene: TRBV6-6; clone size: .; J gene: TRBJ2-6; CDR3 length: 15; D gene: .; CDR3 DNA: TGTGCCAGCAGTTCCGGAGGGGTCGGGGCCAACGTCCTGACTTTC; CDR3 protein: CASSSGGVGANVLTF
V gene: TRBV7-6; clone size: .; J gene: TRBJ1-1; CDR3 length: 15; D gene: .; CDR3 DNA: TGTGCCAGCAGCTTAAGGGGGGCAATGAACACTGAAGCTTTCTTT; CDR3 protein: CASSLRGAMNTEAFF
V gene: TRBV12-5; clone size: .; J gene: TRBJ2-5; CDR3 length: 15; D gene: .; CDR3 DNA: TGTGCTAGTTCCTCTTCGTTTGGCCAGCAAGAGACCCAGTACTTC; CDR3 protein: CASSSSFGQQETQYF
V gene: TRBV10-3; clone size: .; J gene: TRBJ2-2; CDR3 length: 16; D gene: TRBD2; CDR3 DNA: TGTGCCATCAGTGTGGCTAGCGGGACTAACACCGGGGAGCTGTTTTTT; CDR3 protein: CAISVASGTNTGELFF
V gene: TRBV27; clone size: .; J gene: TRBJ1-2; CDR3 length: 14; D gene: TRBD1; CDR3 DNA: TGTGCCAGCAGTTTGCAGGGGGCGAGCTATGGCTACACCTTC; CDR3 protein: CASSLQGASYGYTF
V gene: TRBV5-1; clone size: once; J gene: TRBJ2-7; CDR3 length: 15; D gene: .; CDR3 DNA: TGCGCCAGCAGCTTGGAGGGTGGGAAAGCCTACGAGCAGTACTTC; CDR3 protein: CASSLEGGKAYEQYF
V gene: TRBV6-1; clone size: .; J gene: TRBJ2-1; CDR3 length: 15; D gene: .; CDR3 DNA: TGTGCCAGCAGTCACCCCCCGGCTGGCCACAATGAGCAGTTCTTC; CDR3 protein: CASSHPPAGHNEQFF
V gene: TRBV2; clone size: .; J gene: TRBJ1-1; CDR3 length: 13; D gene: .; CDR3 DNA: TGTGCCAGCAGTGAAGGCGTCCGGGCTGAAGCTTTCTTT; CDR3 protein: CASSEGVRAEAFF
V gene: TRBV10-3; clone size: .; J gene: TRBJ2-2; CDR3 length: 14; D gene: TRBD2; CDR3 DNA: TGTGCCATCAGTGATGGTCTAGCGGCCGGGGAGCTGTTTTTT; CDR3 protein: CAISDGLAAGELFF
V gene: TRBV28; clone size: .; J gene: TRBJ1-4; CDR3 length: 15; D gene: .; CDR3 DNA: TGTGCCAGCAGTTTAGGTGGAGCAACTAATGAAAAACTGTTTTTT; CDR3 protein: CASSLGGATNEKLFF
V gene: TRBV20-1; clone size: .; J gene: TRBJ1-2; CDR3 length: 11; D gene: .; CDR3 DNA: TGCAGTGCTAGCGTTAACTATGGCTACACCTTC; CDR3 protein: CSASVNYGYTF
V gene: TRBV27; clone size: once; J gene: TRBJ2-1; CDR3 length: 15; D gene: .; CDR3 DNA: TGTGCCAGCAGTTCTAATTCCATCTCCTACAATGAGCAGTTCTTC; CDR3 protein: CASSSNSISYNEQFF
V gene: TRBV19; clone size: .; J gene: TRBJ1-5; CDR3 length: 15; D gene: TRBD1; CDR3 DNA: TGTGCCAGTAGGAATCAGGGGGCCGGCGTTCAGCCCCAGCATTTT; CDR3 protein: CASRNQGAGVQPQHF
V gene: TRBV5-1; clone size: once; J gene: TRBJ2-2; CDR3 length: 15; D gene: .; CDR3 DNA: TGCGCCAGCAGGTCTCCAGGGGAGAACACCGGGGAGCTGTTTTTT; CDR3 protein: CASRSPGENTGELFF
V gene: TRBV15; clone size: .; J gene: TRBJ2-3; CDR3 length: 14; D gene: .; CDR3 DNA: TGTGCCACCAGCAGGACAGCTAGCACAGATACGCAGTATTTT; CDR3 protein: CATSRTASTDTQYF
V gene: TRBV2; clone size: .; J gene: TRBJ1-2; CDR3 length: 14; D gene: .; CDR3 DNA: TGTGCCAGCAGTGCGGACAGTACTAACTATGGCTACACCTTC; CDR3 protein: CASSADSTNYGYTF
V gene: TRBV6-6; clone size: once; J gene: TRBJ1-1; CDR3 length: 11; D gene: .; CDR3 DNA: TGTGCCAGCAGTACGCGACTTGAAGCTTTCTTT; CDR3 protein: CASSTRLEAFF
V gene: TRBV19; clone size: .; J gene: TRBJ1-1; CDR3 length: 17; D gene: .; CDR3 DNA: TGTGCCAGTAGTTTCCGGGACACGGGAGCTTCTGGGACTGAAGCTTTCTTT; CDR3 protein: CASSFRDTGASGTEAFF
V gene: TRBV7-9; clone size: .; J gene: TRBJ1-1; CDR3 length: 13; D gene: .; CDR3 DNA: TGTGCCACAGCGGGGGGCGCCAAACGGATAGCTTTCTTT; CDR3 protein: CATAGGAKRIAFF
V gene: TRBV7-9; clone size: .; J gene: TRBJ1-5; CDR3 length: 17; D gene: TRBD1; CDR3 DNA: TGTGCCAGCAGCACCCAAGACAGGGGGCAAGGCAATCAGCCCCAGCATTTT; CDR3 protein: CASSTQDRGQGNQPQHF
V gene: TRBV5-6; clone size: .; J gene: TRBJ2-7; CDR3 length: 17; D gene: .; CDR3 DNA: TGTGCCAGCAGCCCGTTATACTGGCGGGACTCAAACTACGAGCAGTACTTC; CDR3 protein: CASSPLYWRDSNYEQYF
V gene: TRBV7-3; clone size: .; J gene: TRBJ2-7; CDR3 length: 14; D gene: .; CDR3 DNA: TGTGCCAGCAGCTTAGGTGGGACATTCTACGAGCAGTACTTC; CDR3 protein: CASSLGGTFYEQYF
V gene: TRBV19; clone size: .; J gene: TRBJ2-1; CDR3 length: 13; D gene: .; CDR3 DNA: TGTGCCAGTAGTATCCAAAGAGGGGGTGAGCAGTTCTTC; CDR3 protein: CASSIQRGGEQFF
V gene: TRBV4-1; clone size: .; J gene: TRBJ1-4; CDR3 length: 15; D gene: .; CDR3 DNA: TGCGCCAGCAGCCAAGGCGACAGGCCCCACGAAAAACTGTTTTTT; CDR3 protein: CASSQGDRPHEKLFF
V gene: TRBV6-5; clone size: .; J gene: TRBJ1-1; CDR3 length: 13; D gene: TRBD1; CDR3 DNA: TGTGCCAGCAGTGTGGGACAGCAAACTGAAGCTTTCTTT; CDR3 protein: CASSVGQQTEAFF
V gene: TRBV2; clone size: .; J gene: TRBJ1-2; CDR3 length: 15; D gene: .; CDR3 DNA: TGTGCCAGCAGCGCGAGCACTCTGGACTTCTATGGCTACACCTTC; CDR3 protein: CASSASTLDFYGYTF
V gene: TRBV18; clone size: .; J gene: TRBJ2-2; CDR3 length: 15; D gene: .; CDR3 DNA: TGTGCCAGCTCACTAAACTGGGGGAACACCGGGGAGCTGTTTTTT; CDR3 protein: CASSLNWGNTGELFF
V gene: TRBV28; clone size: .; J gene: TRBJ2-1; CDR3 length: 15; D gene: .; CDR3 DNA: TGTGCCAGCAGTTTAAGGATGGGGTTGGGCGATGAGCAGTTCTTC; CDR3 protein: CASSLRMGLGDEQFF
V gene: TRBV19; clone size: .; J gene: TRBJ1-1; CDR3 length: 12; D gene: .; CDR3 DNA: TGTGCCAGTACCACGAGGCAGGGGAAAGCTTTCTTT; CDR3 protein: CASTTRQGKAFF
V gene: TRBV7-9; clone size: .; J gene: TRBJ1-5; CDR3 length: 15; D gene: .; CDR3 DNA: TGTGCCAGCAGCTTAGACAGGGCGGGCAATCAGCCCCAGCATTTT; CDR3 protein: CASSLDRAGNQPQHF
V gene: TRBV7-9; clone size: .; J gene: TRBJ2-2; CDR3 length: 14; D gene: .; CDR3 DNA: TGTGCCTATAGACGGGGAATCGCCACCGGGGAGCTGTTTTTT; CDR3 protein: CAYRRGIATGELFF
V gene: TRBV18; clone size: .; J gene: TRBJ2-2; CDR3 length: 17; D gene: .; CDR3 DNA: TGTGCCAGCTCACCAGGGTTGCTGGGGAAGAACACCGGGGAGCTGTTTTTT; CDR3 protein: CASSPGLLGKNTGELFF
V gene: TRBV7-8; clone size: .; J gene: TRBJ2-5; CDR3 length: 14; D gene: .; CDR3 DNA: TGTGCCAGCAGCCTACCCATAGGTGGGGAGACCCAGTACTTC; CDR3 protein: CASSLPIGGETQYF
V gene: TRBV19; clone size: .; J gene: TRBJ2-2; CDR3 length: 13; D gene: .; CDR3 DNA: TGTGCCAGTAGGGGATCCGGGACCGGGGAGCTGTTTTTT; CDR3 protein: CASRGSGTGELFF
V gene: TRBV20-1; clone size: .; J gene: TRBJ2-3; CDR3 length: 11; D gene: TRBD2; CDR3 DNA: TGCAGTCGCGGGGGTACAGATACGCAGTATTTT; CDR3 protein: CSRGGTDTQYF
V gene: TRBV7-9; clone size: .; J gene: TRBJ1-1; CDR3 length: 14; D gene: TRBD1; CDR3 DNA: TGTGCCAGCAGCTTAGGACAGGGGTACACTGAAGCTTTCTTT; CDR3 protein: CASSLGQGYTEAFF
V gene: TRBV2; clone size: .; J gene: TRBJ2-7; CDR3 length: 14; D gene: TRBD1; CDR3 DNA: TGTGCCAGCAGGGCATGGACAGGGCTCTACGAGCAGTACTTC; CDR3 protein: CASRAWTGLYEQYF
V gene: TRBV7-9; clone size: .; J gene: TRBJ2-7; CDR3 length: 15; D gene: TRBD1; CDR3 DNA: TGTGCCAGCAGCTTGACAGGGATGCTCCCCGGCGAGCAGTACTTC; CDR3 protein: CASSLTGMLPGEQYF
V gene: TRBV9; clone size: .; J gene: TRBJ2-1; CDR3 length: 12; D gene: .; CDR3 DNA: TGTGCCAGCCGCGGGGAGTACAATGAGCAGTTCTTC; CDR3 protein: CASRGEYNEQFF
V gene: TRBV6-5; clone size: .; J gene: TRBJ1-2; CDR3 length: 11; D gene: .; CDR3 DNA: TGTGCCAGCACCACGTCCGGTGGCTACACCTTC; CDR3 protein: CASTTSGGYTF
V gene: TRBV11-3; clone size: .; J gene: TRBJ2-2; CDR3 length: 15; D gene: TRBD1; CDR3 DNA: TGTGCCAGCAGCTCTGGGACAGCGAACACCGGGGAGCTGTTTTTT; CDR3 protein: CASSSGTANTGELFF
V gene: TRBV27; clone size: .; J gene: TRBJ2-1; CDR3 length: 15; D gene: TRBD2; CDR3 DNA: TGTGCCAGCAGTTTGAGGACTAGCGCGTACAATGAGCAGTTCTTC; CDR3 protein: CASSLRTSAYNEQFF
V gene: TRBV28; clone size: .; J gene: TRBJ1-2; CDR3 length: 10; D gene: .; CDR3 DNA: TGTGCCAGCAGTTCGGGTGGCTACACCTTC; CDR3 protein: CASSSGGYTF
V gene: TRBV15; clone size: .; J gene: TRBJ1-5; CDR3 length: 15; D gene: .; CDR3 DNA: TGTGCCACCAGCGGGACGGGCCTTAGCAATCAGCCCCAGCATTTT; CDR3 protein: CATSGTGLSNQPQHF
V gene: TRBV5-6; clone size: .; J gene: TRBJ2-5; CDR3 length: 15; D gene: TRBD2; CDR3 DNA: TGTGCCAGCAGCTCAAGCGGGGTGGGGCAGGAGACCCAGTACTTC; CDR3 protein: CASSSSGVGQETQYF
V gene: TRBV14; clone size: .; J gene: TRBJ2-3; CDR3 length: 17; D gene: .; CDR3 DNA: TGTGCCAGCAGCCAAGATTGGAGACTCATGGGACCAGATACGCAGTATTTT; CDR3 protein: CASSQDWRLMGPDTQYF
V gene: TRBV28; clone size: once; J gene: TRBJ2-2; CDR3 length: 14; D gene: TRBD1; CDR3 DNA: TGTGCCAGCACCCGGACAGGGAACACCGGGGAGCTGTTTTTT; CDR3 protein: CASTRTGNTGELFF